This TCR beta chain was recorded in a study of blood T cells in healthy people across ages. It was with a sample-barcoded 5' primer and a J-beta primer mix that a second PCR of roughly 7 to 11 cycles was run. One entry per CDR3 protein, called by TCRdb with MiXCR from the 5' RACE reads. The table lists 1.5 million to 2 million distinct CDR3 sequences, about 39% of them singletons. This CDR3 is built from 17 residues. CDR1 and CDR2 from the germline V gene are LGHDT and YNNKEL (reference sequence). The ends lost 0 bases at V and 6 bases at J; junction bases unmatched: 10. The sample, 7.5 to 10 milliliters of peripheral blood, was drawn from each donor. Per sample, a minimum of 7 million PBMCs were isolated.

The chain couples TRBV3-1 to TRBJ2-3, with 9 bases that match TRBD2. The sequenced material came from blood. The source is a human donor in good health. CDR3 region: CASSQDPAAGGSDTQYF. For the CDR3, the DNA is TGTGCCAGCAGCCAAGATCCGGCAGCGGGAGGATCTGATACGCAGTATTTT.